This T cell receptor (beta chain) originates from a study of metastatic and nonmetastatic thyroid tumors. As for the study in general: Thyroid patients, malignant and benign, had repertoires compared across blood and tumor or nodule tissue.

Original data processing: CDR3 differences across clinicopathological groups were used to build a distant-metastasis classifier for papillary thyroid cancer. TCRdb re-clonotyped the PCR reads via MiXCR. TCRdb assigned the V and J calls; the authors' analysis was not used. The table includes about 26,000 clones, around 25% detected once. In this sample, this clone turned up many times. Antigen: not known. Whole-study results and caveats: Versus benign nodules, malignant thyroid tumors reportedly had significantly higher TCR beta diversity, in blood and tumor.

No patient received treatment before thyroid surgery. Germline loops: CDR1 SGHAT, CDR2 FQDESV (reference sequence). The CDR3 contains 13 residues. The V end was cut by 0 bases, the J end by 5 bases, with 6 bases between. The gene calls are TRBV11-1 and TRBJ2-3; no firm D call. Material for sequencing was blood. The sequence was obtained from a female donor with papillary thyroid cancer or a benign thyroid nodule (not recorded which). Some clones in this sample may be carry-over from other donors' samples. The CDR3 DNA reads TGTGCCAGCAGCTTAGCCCCCCAAGATACGCAGTATTTT. Amino acids: CASSLAPQDTQYF. The variable domain in full, with the rest retrieved from reference TRBV11-1 and TRBJ2-3, is EAEVAQSPRYKITEKSQAVAFWCDPISGHATLYWYRQILGQGPELLVQFQDESVVDDSQLPKDRFSAERLKGVDSTLKIQPAELGDSAMYLCASSLAPQDTQYFGPGTRLTVL.